This entry lists 23 T cell receptor beta chains sequenced from one sample in a study of identical twins. TCRdb reprocessed the 5' RACE reads with MiXCR, giving one entry per CDR3 protein. Among 500,000 or so distinct CDR3 sequences listed, roughly 13% were seen once. This sample was shared with a second study, whose subject was yellow fever vaccine responses in identical twins.

Source material: CD4+ T cells sorted from blood. These receptors all stem from a woman between 18 and 29 years old in good health.

The rearrangement joins TRBV6-1 to TRBJ2-1, with D possibly TRBD2 on 6 matching bases. This CDR3 has 16 residues. CDR1 and CDR2 (germline): MNHNS, SASEGT. Trimming stripped 6 bases from V and 0 bases from J, with 15 bases between. This CDR3 reads CASSQEGANSYNEQFF. The DNA of the CDR3 is TGTGCCAGCAGCCAGGAGGGAGCAAACTCCTACAATGAGCAGTTCTTC.

This chain joins TRBV4-3 and TRBJ2-1, with 14 bases identical to TRBD2. With V trimmed by 0 bases and J by 6 bases, 4 bases remained unmatched. This CDR3 is 17 amino acids long. Looked up from germline, CDR1 is LGHNA and CDR2 is YSLEER. The CDR3 loop is CASSQDHGLAGGNEQFF. The CDR3 DNA follows: TGCGCCAGCAGCCAAGATCACGGACTAGCGGGAGGCAATGAGCAGTTCTTC.

This clonotype showed up just a few times. The chain combines TRBV20-1 with TRBJ1-1; no reliable D call. CDR3 size: 13 residues. Germline V lookup: CDR1 DFQATT, CDR2 SNEGSKA (reference sequence). V was trimmed by 1 base and J by 6 bases, leaving 12 bases between them. This CDR3 is CSARVTGRAEAFF. CDR3 bases: TGCAGTGCTAGAGTGACGGGGAGGGCTGAAGCTTTCTTT.

In this sample, this clonotype turned up a few times. This chain joins TRBV5-6 and TRBJ2-6; 9 bases agree with TRBD1. This CDR3 region has 17 residues. Germline CDR1 SGHDT, CDR2 YYEEEE. The J segment lost 0 bases and the V segment lost 4 bases, leaving 5 bases of the junction unmatched. The CDR3 DNA reads TGTGCCAGCAGCGACCGGGACAGGGCCTCTGGGGCCAACGTCCTGACTTTC. This gives the protein CASSDRDRASGANVLTF.

This clonotype was counted between two and nine times. The chain joins TRBV9 to TRBJ2-3; the match to TRBD2 covers 10 bases. The trim removed 4 bases at V and 5 bases at J, leaving 4 bases unmatched. The CDR3 is 14 residues long. Germline CDR1 reads SGDLS; CDR2 reads YYNGEE. CDR3: CASSISGGLDTQYF. The CDR3 DNA reads TGTGCCAGCAGCATTAGCGGGGGGTTAGATACGCAGTATTTT.

The sample holds many counts of this clonotype. The chain is built from TRBV12-3 or TRBV12-4 and TRBJ2-3; 8 bases are a match to TRBD2. The trim removed 10 bases at V and 8 bases at J, leaving 11 bases unmatched. CDR3 length: 13 residues. CDR3 amino acids: CATSGGVGFTQYF. The CDR3 nucleotides read TGTGCCACCTCGGGAGGGGTGGGGTTTACGCAGTATTTT.

In this sample, this clonotype turned up many times. V and J are TRBV10-3 and TRBJ2-5, with D possibly matching TRBD2 (5 bases). Trimming shortened V by 4 bases and J by 5 bases, and 14 bases separated the two germline ends. The V gene's germline CDR1 is ENHRY and CDR2 SYGVKD. The length of the CDR3 is 14 residues. The CDR3 protein is CAISGSLLDETQYF. CDR3 sequence (DNA): TGTGCCATCAGTGGATCTCTACTAGACGAGACCCAGTACTTC.

This clonotype was counted ten times or more. The J gene is TRBJ1-2, the V gene TRBV12-3 or TRBV12-4; D is uncertain. Trimming shortened V by 6 bases and J by 3 bases, and 8 bases separated the two germline ends. There are 12 residues in the CDR3. The CDR3 coding sequence is TGTGCCAGCAGCTCCTTGGACTATGGCTACACCTTC. Translating gives CASSSLDYGYTF.

This rearrangement joins TRBV5-1 to TRBJ2-1; TRBD2 aligns across 7 bases. Germline-derived CDR1 and CDR2 are SGHRS and YFSETQ. The ends lost 4 bases at V and 6 bases at J; junction bases unmatched: 4. The CDR3 covers 13 residues. In nucleotides, the CDR3 is TGCGCCAGCAGCATGACTAGCCTCAATGAGCAGTTCTTC. Its translation: CASSMTSLNEQFF. Together with reference TRBV5-1 and TRBJ2-1, the CDR3 gives the full variable domain: KAGVTQTPRYLIKTRGQQVTLSCSPISGHRSVSWYQQTPGQGLQFLFEYFSETQRNKGNFPGRFSGRQFSNSRSEMNVSTLELGDSALYLCASSMTSLNEQFFGPGTRLTVL.

This clonotype was counted a few times. The CDR3, as DNA: TGTGCCAGCAGCTTTGTGGACAGAGACTACAATGAGCAGTTCTTC. Translated, it gives CASSFVDRDYNEQFF. The rearrangement uses TRBV7-9 and TRBJ2-1, with a tentative D call TRBD1 (6 bases). In germline, CDR1 is SEHNR, CDR2 FQNEAQ (reference sequence). The length of the CDR3 is 15 residues. V shed 3 bases and J shed 3 bases, with 12 bases lying between them. Variable domain in full (rest from reference TRBV7-9 and TRBJ2-1): DTGVSQNPRHKITKRGQNVTFRCDPISEHNRLYWYRQTLGQGPEFLTYFQNEAQLEKSRLLSDRFSAERPKGSFSTLEIQRTEQGDSAMYLCASSFVDRDYNEQFFGPGTRLTVL.

In its sample, this clonotype was seen a few times. This chain connects TRBV7-2 to TRBJ2-7; 13 nucleotides line up with TRBD2. The CDR3 is 16 amino acids. The J segment lost 4 bases and the V segment lost 4 bases, leaving 7 bases of the junction unmatched. CDR1 SGHTA and CDR2 FQGNSA come from the germline V gene. This chain's CDR3 is CASSYNPGLAGYEQYF. CDR3 DNA sequence: TGTGCCAGCAGCTACAACCCGGGACTAGCGGGATACGAGCAGTACTTC.

The CDR3 nucleotides are TGCGCCAGCAGCTTGGCAAGGGTAGGACAAGCGCGGACTGAAGCTTTCTTT. This sequence encodes CASSLARVGQARTEAFF. This chain connects TRBV5-1 to TRBJ1-1; the D gene is possibly TRBD1 (5 bases). V was pared by 0 bases and J by 5 bases, with 20 bases between. Germline loops: CDR1 SGHRS, CDR2 YFSETQ. CDR3 length: 17 amino acids.

The chain combines TRBV11-3 with TRBJ2-2; D might be TRBD1 or TRBD2, each matching 5 bases. The CDR3 contains 12 residues. V was pared by 5 bases and J by 6 bases, with 7 bases between. From germline, CDR1 is SGHNT and CDR2 YENEEA. The CDR3 reads CASSQGPGELFF. As DNA, the CDR3 is TGTGCCAGCAGCCAGGGACCCGGGGAGCTGTTTTTT.

The CDR3 coding sequence is TGTGCCTGGACACCGGGATCCAATGAGCAGTTCTTC. It translates to CAWTPGSNEQFF. The chain carries TRBV30 and TRBJ2-1; D is perhaps TRBD2 (5 bases). The ends were cut back, 4 bases at V and 6 bases at J, with 10 bases in the middle. This CDR3 spans 12 amino acids. CDR1 is GTSNPN, CDR2 SVGIG, per germline (reference sequence).

The CDR3 loop reads CASSPLAGVGETQYF. The CDR3, as DNA: TGTGCCAGCAGTCCACTAGCGGGAGTAGGAGAGACCCAGTACTTC. The chain uses TRBV12-3 or TRBV12-4 and TRBJ2-5, with 11 bases identical to TRBD2. The CDR3 has 15 residues. The trim removed 5 bases at V and 4 bases at J, leaving 6 bases unmatched.

The rearrangement links TRBV15 to TRBJ2-2; unclear D gene. The germline CDR1 and CDR2 sequences are LNHNV and YYDKDF (reference sequence). The V gene lost 0 bases and the J gene lost 3 bases, with 8 bases spanning the gap. This CDR3 contains 15 residues. The CDR3 protein is CATSRDRRDTGELFF. The CDR3 DNA reads TGTGCCACCAGCAGAGATCGCCGTGACACCGGGGAGCTGTTTTTT.

This sequence joins TRBV6-1 and TRBJ1-1; D may be TRBD1 (5 bases). V lost 6 bases, J lost 3 bases, and 14 bases lay in between. The CDR3 is 14 amino acids. Germline V lookup: CDR1 MNHNS, CDR2 SASEGT. The CDR3 DNA follows: TGTGCCAGCAGCCGGGACGAAGGGTACACTGAAGCTTTCTTT. Protein product: CASSRDEGYTEAFF.

This clonotype was observed at least ten times. The chain is built from TRBV25-1 and TRBJ2-1, with D tentatively TRBD1 or TRBD2 (5 bases each). The CDR3 length is 15 residues. The germline V gene has CDR1 MGHDK and CDR2 SYGVNS. V lost 5 bases to trimming and J lost 3 bases, with 14 bases between them. As DNA, the CDR3 is TGTGCCAGCAGTTGGGGCAGGGAGATCTACAATGAGCAGTTCTTC. This encodes CASSWGREIYNEQFF.

This clonotype turned up a few times. The chain links TRBV29-1 to TRBJ1-1, with D perhaps matching TRBD1 (5 bases). This CDR3 region has 11 residues. Trimming stripped 7 bases from V and 6 bases from J, with 12 bases between. The germline V gene encodes CDR1 SQVTM and CDR2 ANQGSEA. The CDR3 sequence: CSGRDDPEAFF. CDR3 bases: TGCAGCGGCAGGGATGATCCTGAAGCTTTCTTT.

There are a few counts of this clonotype. The chain is built from TRBV12-3 or TRBV12-4 and TRBJ1-5; D remains ambiguous. The CDR3 contains 12 residues. V shed 5 bases and J shed 5 bases, with 7 bases lying between them. Written as DNA, the CDR3 is TGTGCCAGCAGTCAGAAGGATCAGCCCCAGCATTTT. Amino acid sequence: CASSQKDQPQHF.

This chain connects TRBV19 to TRBJ1-2, with 8 nucleotides matching TRBD1. This CDR3 contains 14 residues. Germline CDR1 is LNHDA and CDR2 is SQIVND (reference sequence). Trimming at V came to 2 bases and at J to 8 bases, leaving 7 bases not matched to a gene. CDR3 in amino acids: CASSIQGAARGYTF. Written as DNA, the CDR3 is TGTGCCAGTAGTATACAGGGGGCCGCCAGAGGCTACACCTTC.

This chain links TRBV4-1 with TRBJ2-3, with D perhaps matching TRBD1 (6 bases). The V gene lost 1 base and the J gene lost 0 bases, with 11 bases spanning the gap. Germline loops: CDR1 MGHRA, CDR2 YSYEKL. CDR3 length: 16 residues. CDR3 DNA sequence: TGCGCCAGCAGCCAAGCCGGGACAACTAGCACAGATACGCAGTATTTT. Translated: CASSQAGTTSTDTQYF.

This chain joins TRBV20-1 and TRBJ1-2; 9 nucleotides line up with TRBD1. This CDR3 spans 13 amino acids. The junction had 4 bases not matched to a gene; V was cut back by 6 bases and J by 2 bases. The germline CDR1 and CDR2 sequences are DFQATT and SNEGSKA (reference sequence). This CDR3 is CSATGQGNYGYTF. The CDR3 region has the DNA TGCAGTGCAACCGGACAGGGGAACTATGGCTACACCTTC.